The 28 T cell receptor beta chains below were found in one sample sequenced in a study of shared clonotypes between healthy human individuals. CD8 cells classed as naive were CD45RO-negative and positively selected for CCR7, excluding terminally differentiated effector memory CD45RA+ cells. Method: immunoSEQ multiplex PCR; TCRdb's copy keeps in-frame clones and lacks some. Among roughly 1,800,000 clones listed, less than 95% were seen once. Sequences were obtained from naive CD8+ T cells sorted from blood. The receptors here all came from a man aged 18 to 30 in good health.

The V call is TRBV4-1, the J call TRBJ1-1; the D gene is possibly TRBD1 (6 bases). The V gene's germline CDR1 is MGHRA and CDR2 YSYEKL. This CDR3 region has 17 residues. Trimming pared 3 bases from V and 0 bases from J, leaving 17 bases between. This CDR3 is CASSQDFPRGLNTEAFF. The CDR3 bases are TGCGCCAGCAGCCAGGATTTTCCGCGGGGGCTGAACACTGAAGCTTTCTTT.

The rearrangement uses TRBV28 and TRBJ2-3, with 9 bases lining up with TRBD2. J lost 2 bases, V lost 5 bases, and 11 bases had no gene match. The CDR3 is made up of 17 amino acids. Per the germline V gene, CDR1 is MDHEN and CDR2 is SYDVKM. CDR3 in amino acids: CASSPTGLAILTDTQYF. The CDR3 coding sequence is TGTGCCAGCAGTCCTACGGGACTAGCCATTCTCACAGATACGCAGTATTTT.

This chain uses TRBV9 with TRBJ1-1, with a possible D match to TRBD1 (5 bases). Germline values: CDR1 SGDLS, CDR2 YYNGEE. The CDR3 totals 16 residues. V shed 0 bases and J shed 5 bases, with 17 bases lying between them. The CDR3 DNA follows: TGTGCCAGCAGCGTAGATGGGGGAGGGACGGTGACTGAAGCTTTCTTT. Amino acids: CASSVDGGGTVTEAFF.

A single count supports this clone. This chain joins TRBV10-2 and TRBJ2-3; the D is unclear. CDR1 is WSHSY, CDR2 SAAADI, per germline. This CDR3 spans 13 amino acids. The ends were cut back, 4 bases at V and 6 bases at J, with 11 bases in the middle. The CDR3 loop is CASSAYYGDTQYF. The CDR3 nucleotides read TGCGCCAGCAGTGCCTACTACGGTGATACGCAGTATTTT.

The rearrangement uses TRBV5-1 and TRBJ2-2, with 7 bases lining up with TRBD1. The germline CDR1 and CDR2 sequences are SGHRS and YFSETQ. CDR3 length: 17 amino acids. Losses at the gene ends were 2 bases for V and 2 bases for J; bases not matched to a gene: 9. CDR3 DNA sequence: TGCGCCAGCAGCTTCTATCGGGACAGCCTAAACACCGGGGAGCTGTTTTTT. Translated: CASSFYRDSLNTGELFF.

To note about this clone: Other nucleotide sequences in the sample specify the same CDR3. The CDR3 sequence: CASSVGGGDTGELFF. DNA of the CDR3: TGTGCCAGCAGCGTAGGGGGCGGTGACACCGGGGAGCTGTTTTTT. This sequence joins TRBV9 and TRBJ2-2; tentatively, D is TRBD1 (5 bases). Trimming cost V 0 bases and J 3 bases, with 9 bases left between them. Germline V gene sequence: CDR1 SGDLS, CDR2 YYNGEE. The CDR3 is made up of 15 amino acids.

CDR3 sequence: CASSYGTSYEQFF. The CDR3 bases are TGTGCCAGCAGTTACGGGACTAGCTATGAGCAGTTCTTC. The rearrangement uses TRBV27 and TRBJ2-1; 9 nucleotides line up with TRBD2. Germline V CDR1 and CDR2: MNHEY, SMNVEV (reference sequence). Trimming removed 4 bases from V and 8 bases from J; junction bases left unmatched: 3. The CDR3 is 13 amino acids.

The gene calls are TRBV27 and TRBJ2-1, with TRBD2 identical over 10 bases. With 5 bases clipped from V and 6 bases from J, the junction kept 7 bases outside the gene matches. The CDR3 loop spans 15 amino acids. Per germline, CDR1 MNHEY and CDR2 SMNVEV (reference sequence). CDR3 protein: CASSAASGGLNEQFF. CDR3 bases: TGTGCCAGCAGTGCGGCTAGCGGGGGCCTCAATGAGCAGTTCTTC.

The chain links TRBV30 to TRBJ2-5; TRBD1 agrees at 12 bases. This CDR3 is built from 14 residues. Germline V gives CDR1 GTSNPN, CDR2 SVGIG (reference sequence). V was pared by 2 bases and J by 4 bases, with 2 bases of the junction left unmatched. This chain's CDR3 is CAWSRDRGPETQYF. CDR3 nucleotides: TGTGCCTGGAGTCGGGACAGGGGGCCAGAGACCCAGTACTTC.

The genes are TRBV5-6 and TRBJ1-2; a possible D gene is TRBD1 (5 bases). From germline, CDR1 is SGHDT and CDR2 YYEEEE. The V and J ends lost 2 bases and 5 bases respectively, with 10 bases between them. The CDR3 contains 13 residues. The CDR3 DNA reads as TGTGCCAGCAGCTTAGTTGAGGGGTATGGCTACACCTTC. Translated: CASSLVEGYGYTF.

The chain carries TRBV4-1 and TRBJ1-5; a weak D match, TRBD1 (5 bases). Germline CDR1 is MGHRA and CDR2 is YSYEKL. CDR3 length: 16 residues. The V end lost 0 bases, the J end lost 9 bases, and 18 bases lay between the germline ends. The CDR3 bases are TGCGCCAGCAGCCAAGATCTTGACAGCGGCCTGGGGCCCCAGCATTTT. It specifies CASSQDLDSGLGPQHF.

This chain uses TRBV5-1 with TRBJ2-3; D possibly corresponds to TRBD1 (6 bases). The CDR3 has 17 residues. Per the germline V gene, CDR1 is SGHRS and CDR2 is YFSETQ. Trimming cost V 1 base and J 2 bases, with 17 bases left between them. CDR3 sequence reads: CASSLSPEQGNTDTQYF. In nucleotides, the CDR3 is TGCGCCAGCAGCTTGAGCCCGGAACAGGGAAACACAGATACGCAGTATTTT. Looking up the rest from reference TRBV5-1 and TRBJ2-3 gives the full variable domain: KAGVTQTPRYLIKTRGQQVTLSCSPISGHRSVSWYQQTPGQGLQFLFEYFSETQRNKGNFPGRFSGRQFSNSRSEMNVSTLELGDSALYLCASSLSPEQGNTDTQYFGPGTRLTVL.

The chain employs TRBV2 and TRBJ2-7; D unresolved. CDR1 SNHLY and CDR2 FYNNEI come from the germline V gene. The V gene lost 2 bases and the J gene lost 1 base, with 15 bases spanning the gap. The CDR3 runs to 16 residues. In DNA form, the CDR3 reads TGTGCCAGCAGTGAAACTGGCACCAATTGGTCCTACGAGCAGTACTTC. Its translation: CASSETGTNWSYEQYF.

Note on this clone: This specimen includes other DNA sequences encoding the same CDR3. CDR3 DNA sequence: TGTGCCTGGAGCCCGGGGCAGGGAGGGGAGACCCAGTACTTC. This codes for CAWSPGQGGETQYF. This chain links TRBV30 with TRBJ2-5, with 7 positions matching TRBD2. Per the germline V gene, CDR1 is GTSNPN and CDR2 is SVGIG (reference sequence). The CDR3 is made up of 14 amino acids. V shed 3 bases and J 5 bases; nucleotides not matched to a gene: 9.

Here the CDR3 reads CAISDSGTQYF. The CDR3 nucleotides read TGTGCCATCAGTGATTCCGGGACCCAGTACTTC. The chain is built from TRBV10-3 and TRBJ2-5; D gene ambiguous. V shed 3 bases and J shed 7 bases, with 6 bases lying between them. This CDR3 comprises 11 residues. CDR1 and CDR2 (germline): ENHRY, SYGVKD.

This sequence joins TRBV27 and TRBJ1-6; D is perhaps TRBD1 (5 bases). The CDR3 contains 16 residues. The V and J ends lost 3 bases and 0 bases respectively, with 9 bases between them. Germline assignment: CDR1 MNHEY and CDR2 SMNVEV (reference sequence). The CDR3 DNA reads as TGTGCCAGCAGTTTCGGGACTTACTCCTATAATTCACCCCTCCACTTT. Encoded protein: CASSFGTYSYNSPLHF.

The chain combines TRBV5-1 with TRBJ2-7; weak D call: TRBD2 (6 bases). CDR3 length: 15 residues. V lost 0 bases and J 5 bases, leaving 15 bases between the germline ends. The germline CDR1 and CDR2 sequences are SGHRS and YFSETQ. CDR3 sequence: CASSLGQSWEDEQYF. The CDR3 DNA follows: TGCGCCAGCAGCTTGGGACAAAGCTGGGAGGACGAGCAGTACTTC.

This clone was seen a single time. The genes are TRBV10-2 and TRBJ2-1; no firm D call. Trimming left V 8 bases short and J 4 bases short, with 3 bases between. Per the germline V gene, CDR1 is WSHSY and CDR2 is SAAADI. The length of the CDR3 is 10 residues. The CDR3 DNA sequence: TGCGCCAGCGGATACAATGAGCAGTTCTTC. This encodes CASGYNEQFF.

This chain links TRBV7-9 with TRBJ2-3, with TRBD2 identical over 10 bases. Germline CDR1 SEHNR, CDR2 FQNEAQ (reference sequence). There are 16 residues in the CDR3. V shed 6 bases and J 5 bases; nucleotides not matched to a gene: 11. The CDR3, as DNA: TGTGCCAGCAGGAGGACTAGCGGAACTTTAGGAGATACGCAGTATTTT. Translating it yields CASRRTSGTLGDTQYF.

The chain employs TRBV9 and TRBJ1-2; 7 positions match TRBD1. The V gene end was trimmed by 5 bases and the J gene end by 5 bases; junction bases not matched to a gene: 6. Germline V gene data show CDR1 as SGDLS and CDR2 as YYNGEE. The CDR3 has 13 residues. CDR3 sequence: CASREGTAYGYTF. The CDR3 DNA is TGTGCCAGCAGGGAAGGGACAGCGTATGGCTACACCTTC.

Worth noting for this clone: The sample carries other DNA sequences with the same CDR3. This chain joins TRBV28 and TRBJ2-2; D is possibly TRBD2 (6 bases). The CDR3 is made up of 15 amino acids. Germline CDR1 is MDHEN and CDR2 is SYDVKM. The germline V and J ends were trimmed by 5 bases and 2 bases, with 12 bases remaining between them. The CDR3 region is CASSGGTANTGELFF. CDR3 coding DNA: TGTGCCAGCAGTGGGGGGACTGCCAACACCGGGGAGCTGTTTTTT.

The CDR3 DNA follows: TGTGCCAGCAGTCCAGCGCCCTACAATGAGCAGTTCTTC. Translating it yields CASSPAPYNEQFF. V is TRBV7-3 and J is TRBJ2-1; D gene uncertain. The CDR3 is 13 residues long. The germline V gene has CDR1 SGHTA and CDR2 FQGTGA. With 6 bases removed from V and 2 bases from J, the gap between germline ends came to 8 bases.

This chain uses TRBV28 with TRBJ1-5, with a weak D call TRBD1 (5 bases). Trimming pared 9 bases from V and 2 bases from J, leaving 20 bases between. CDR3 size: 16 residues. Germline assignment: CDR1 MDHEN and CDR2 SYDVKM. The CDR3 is CARRVTGPDGNQPQHF. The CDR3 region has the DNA TGTGCCAGAAGAGTTACGGGGCCGGATGGCAATCAGCCCCAGCATTTT.

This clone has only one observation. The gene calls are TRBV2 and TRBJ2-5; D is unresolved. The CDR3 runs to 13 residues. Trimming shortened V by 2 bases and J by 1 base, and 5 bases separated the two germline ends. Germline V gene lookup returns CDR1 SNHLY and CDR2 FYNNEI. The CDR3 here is CASSEIGQETQYF. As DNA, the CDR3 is TGTGCCAGCAGTGAAATTGGCCAAGAGACCCAGTACTTC.

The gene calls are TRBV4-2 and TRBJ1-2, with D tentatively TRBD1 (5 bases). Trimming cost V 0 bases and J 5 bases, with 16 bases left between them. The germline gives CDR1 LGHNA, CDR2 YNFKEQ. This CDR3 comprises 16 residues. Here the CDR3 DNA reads TGTGCCAGCAGCCAAGAAAGGGAACGGGACCTATATGGCTACACCTTC. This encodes CASSQERERDLYGYTF.

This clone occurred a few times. CDR3 amino acids: CASDRGEGYTF. CDR3 DNA sequence: TGTGCCAGCGACCGTGGAGAAGGCTACACCTTC. This chain connects TRBV2 to TRBJ1-2; the D is unclear. With 8 bases removed from V and 8 bases from J, the gap between germline ends came to 12 bases. CDR3 length equals 11 residues. Germline loops: CDR1 SNHLY, CDR2 FYNNEI.

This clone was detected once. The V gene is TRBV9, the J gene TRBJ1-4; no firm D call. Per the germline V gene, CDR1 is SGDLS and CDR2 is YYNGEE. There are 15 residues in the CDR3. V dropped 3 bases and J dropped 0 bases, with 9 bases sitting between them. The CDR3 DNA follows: TGTGCCAGCAGCGCGGCCACAGCAACTAATGAAAAACTGTTTTTT. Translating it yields CASSAATATNEKLFF.

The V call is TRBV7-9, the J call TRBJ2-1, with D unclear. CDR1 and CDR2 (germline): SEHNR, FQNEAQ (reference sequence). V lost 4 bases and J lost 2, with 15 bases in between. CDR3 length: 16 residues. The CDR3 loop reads CASSSLDPTAYNEQFF. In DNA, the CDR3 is TGTGCCAGCAGCTCACTGGACCCAACCGCCTACAATGAGCAGTTCTTC.